This passage covers 31 T cell receptor beta chains from one sample sequenced in a study of blood T cell repertoires in COVID-19. The method was immunoSEQ multiplex PCR; TCRdb's version includes in-frame clones alone and lacks a portion of them. The profile covers some 400,000 clones, with approximately 86% appearing a single time and around 3% taken by the ten largest. Material for sequencing was peripheral blood. The receptors here all came from a human donor in a cohort sampled during active COVID-19.

The chain is built from TRBV9 and TRBJ2-7; TRBD2 matches at 10 bases. CDR3 length: 15 amino acids. Germline-derived CDR1 and CDR2 are SGDLS and YYNGEE. V lost 0 bases to trimming and J lost 6 bases; unmatched junction nucleotides: 6. For the CDR3, the DNA is TGTGCCAGCAGCGTAGGGTCAGCGGGAGGGAGCGAGCAGTACTTC. It yields the protein CASSVGSAGGSEQYF.

This chain links TRBV10-3 with TRBJ1-2; weak D call: TRBD1 (6 bases). Trimming shortened V by 8 bases and J by 4 bases, and 20 bases separated the two germline ends. The CDR3 spans 15 residues. Germline V CDR1 and CDR2: ENHRY, SYGVKD. The CDR3 loop reads CAISTTGPNLYGYTF. As DNA, the CDR3 is TGTGCCATCTCCACGACAGGACCCAACCTCTATGGCTACACCTTC.

The V and J genes are TRBV5-1 and TRBJ1-1; the D gene is possibly TRBD1 (5 bases). The germline V and J ends were trimmed by 3 bases and 1 base, with 19 bases remaining between them. CDR1 and CDR2 (germline): SGHRS, YFSETQ. CDR3 length equals 17 residues. CDR3 sequence reads: CASSSGVGWGANTEAFF. In DNA form, the CDR3 reads TGCGCCAGCAGCTCGGGGGTCGGGTGGGGAGCGAACACTGAAGCTTTCTTT.

V and J are TRBV6-2 or TRBV6-3 and TRBJ1-5; possibly TRBD1 for D (5 bases). V lost 5 bases and J lost 1, with 12 bases in between. Germline CDR1 reads MNHEY; CDR2 reads SVGEGT. CDR3 length equals 15 residues. This CDR3 is CASSPRQPSNQPQHF. The CDR3 nucleotides read TGTGCCAGCAGTCCCCGACAGCCGAGCAATCAGCCCCAGCATTTT.

The gene calls are TRBV19 and TRBJ2-7; 8 nucleotides match TRBD1. This CDR3 spans 15 amino acids. V was clipped by 7 bases and J by 5 bases; unmatched bases: 13. Per the germline V gene, CDR1 is LNHDA and CDR2 is SQIVND (reference sequence). The CDR3 sequence: CASTRTGSSLNEQYF. Written as DNA, the CDR3 is TGTGCCAGTACCCGGACAGGGAGCTCACTCAACGAGCAGTACTTC.

The chain employs TRBV28 and TRBJ2-7; 11 nucleotides agree with TRBD2. CDR1 MDHEN and CDR2 SYDVKM come from the germline V gene. CDR3 length equals 15 residues. The J segment lost 3 bases and the V segment lost 5 bases, leaving 6 bases of the junction unmatched. Written as DNA, the CDR3 is TGTGCCAGCAGTCCAACTAGCGGGAGAGTCTACGAGCAGTACTTC. This gives the protein CASSPTSGRVYEQYF.

The table lists this clone with a count of one. The chain couples TRBV5-4 to TRBJ2-3; 8 positions match TRBD1. Per the germline V gene, CDR1 is SGHNT and CDR2 is YYREEE (reference sequence). With V trimmed by 2 bases and J by 4 bases, 6 bases remained unmatched. The CDR3 extends over 15 amino acids. The DNA of the CDR3 is TGTGCCAGCAGCTTTGGGACAGGAAGATCAGATACGCAGTATTTT. Its translation: CASSFGTGRSDTQYF.

The gene calls are TRBV5-8 and TRBJ1-4, with 10 bases aligning to TRBD1. This CDR3 has 16 amino acids. With V trimmed by 4 bases and J by 6 bases, 9 bases remained unmatched. The germline V gene has CDR1 SGHTS and CDR2 YDEGEE. CDR3 residues: CASSPNSGTGDEKLFF. CDR3 coding DNA: TGTGCCAGCAGCCCCAACTCCGGGACAGGGGATGAAAAACTGTTTTTT.

V and J are TRBV30 and TRBJ2-2, with 7 bases identical to TRBD1. The CDR3 is made up of 14 amino acids. The trim removed 0 bases at V and 5 bases at J, leaving 3 bases unmatched. CDR1 is GTSNPN, CDR2 SVGIG, per germline (reference sequence). The DNA of the CDR3 is TGTGCCTGGAGTGTGACAGGGCTGACCGGGGAGCTGTTTTTT. Residues: CAWSVTGLTGELFF.

This chain links TRBV29-1 with TRBJ2-3; 11 bases fit TRBD2. This CDR3 spans 15 amino acids. In germline, CDR1 is SQVTM, CDR2 ANQGSEA. The V gene end was trimmed by 5 bases and the J gene end by 7 bases; junction bases not matched to a gene: 11. Written as DNA, the CDR3 is TGCAGCGTTTTTCTAGCGGGGGGACCGGGATATACGCAGTATTTT. It translates to CSVFLAGGPGYTQYF.

This clone came up once. The rearrangement joins TRBV7-2 to TRBJ2-3; 11 bases line up with TRBD2. This CDR3 has 16 residues. Germline values: CDR1 SGHTA, CDR2 FQGNSA. Unmatched junction bases numbered 5, after V lost 4 bases and J lost 2 bases. The CDR3 sequence is CASSSLAGGSTDTQYF. The CDR3 DNA reads as TGTGCCAGCAGCTCTCTAGCGGGGGGATCCACAGATACGCAGTATTTT.

This chain connects TRBV4-1 to TRBJ1-5; D may be TRBD1 (5 bases). The CDR3 length is 19 residues. Germline V gene data show CDR1 as MGHRA and CDR2 as YSYEKL. Trimming removed 2 bases from V and 0 bases from J, with 20 bases in between. The CDR3 sequence: CASSQSRWREGLSNQPQHF. CDR3 sequence (DNA): TGCGCCAGCAGCCAATCTCGCTGGCGGGAGGGACTTAGCAATCAGCCCCAGCATTTT.

The chain joins TRBV3-1 (or the pseudogene TRBV3-2) to TRBJ1-5, with TRBD1 identical over 10 bases. This CDR3 contains 18 residues. Germline CDR1 and CDR2: LGHDT and YNNKEL (reference sequence). V shed 4 bases and J 0 bases; nucleotides not matched to a gene: 9. The CDR3 loop is CASSPGQGGKYSNQPQHF. DNA of the CDR3: TGTGCCAGCAGCCCAGGACAGGGGGGAAAATATAGCAATCAGCCCCAGCATTTT.

The V and J genes are TRBV10-3 and TRBJ1-3; 8 nucleotides match TRBD1. The ends lost 10 bases at V and 2 bases at J; junction bases unmatched: 16. Germline CDR1 ENHRY, CDR2 SYGVKD. This CDR3 has 17 amino acids. In DNA form, the CDR3 reads TGTGCCACCCAGACAGGGGTTTTAAAAAGAGCTGGAAACACCATATATTTT. Translating it yields CATQTGVLKRAGNTIYF.

This chain uses TRBV6-5 with TRBJ1-4; tentatively, D is TRBD1 (6 bases). This CDR3 is built from 13 residues. Trimming removed 8 bases from V and 5 bases from J, with 12 bases in between. The germline gives CDR1 MNHEY, CDR2 SVGAGI. CDR3 sequence: CASPDRKNEKLFF. In nucleotides, the CDR3 is TGTGCCAGCCCTGACAGGAAGAATGAAAAACTGTTTTTT.

The rearrangement joins TRBV28 to TRBJ2-4, with a possible D match to TRBD1 (6 bases). CDR1 and CDR2 from the germline V gene are MDHEN and SYDVKM. The CDR3 contains 15 residues. V was trimmed by 3 bases and J by 1 base, leaving 10 bases between them. CDR3 protein: CASSFRGKAKNIQYF. CDR3 in DNA: TGTGCCAGCAGTTTTAGGGGGAAGGCCAAAAACATTCAGTACTTC.

The rearrangement links TRBV5-4 to TRBJ2-1; 11 positions agree with TRBD2. Trimming at V came to 2 bases and at J to 4 bases, leaving 2 bases not matched to a gene. The CDR3 runs to 15 residues. Germline CDR1 and CDR2: SGHNT and YYREEE (reference sequence). Written as DNA, the CDR3 is TGTGCCAGCAGCTTTGGGACTAGCGGATACAATGAGCAGTTCTTC. The encoded protein is CASSFGTSGYNEQFF.

The count of this clone is one. The chain carries TRBV28 and TRBJ2-7, with 8 bases fitting TRBD2. The V gene's germline CDR1 is MDHEN and CDR2 SYDVKM. J lost 2 bases, V lost 6 bases, and 6 bases had no gene match. This CDR3 has 14 residues. Here the CDR3 DNA reads TGTGCCAGCAGCATACTAGCGGCAACCTACGAGCAGTACTTC. Amino acids: CASSILAATYEQYF.

The genes are TRBV5-1 and TRBJ2-5; D possibly corresponds to TRBD1 (5 bases). The germline CDR1 and CDR2 sequences are SGHRS and YFSETQ. The CDR3 contains 15 residues. V shed 3 bases and J shed 2 bases, with 14 bases lying between them. The CDR3 bases are TGCGCCAGCAGCTCGGGTACAGGCAATCAAGAGACCCAGTACTTC. Translating it yields CASSSGTGNQETQYF. Based on the CDR3 plus reference TRBV5-1 and TRBJ2-5, the full variable domain is KAGVTQTPRYLIKTRGQQVTLSCSPISGHRSVSWYQQTPGQGLQFLFEYFSETQRNKGNFPGRFSGRQFSNSRSEMNVSTLELGDSALYLCASSSGTGNQETQYFGPGTRLLVL.

V gene TRBV28 combines with J gene TRBJ1-1; possibly TRBD1 for D (5 bases). The V end lost 6 bases, the J end lost 0 bases, and 8 bases lay between the germline ends. Germline V gives CDR1 MDHEN, CDR2 SYDVKM. This CDR3 is built from 13 residues. The CDR3 loop reads CASRAGLNTEAFF. The CDR3 DNA follows: TGTGCCAGCAGAGCAGGGTTGAACACTGAAGCTTTCTTT.

A few counts support this clone. This chain uses TRBV14 with TRBJ2-1; no reliable D call. V was pared by 0 bases and J by 12 bases, with 15 bases between. Germline CDR1 SGHDN, CDR2 FVKESK. There are 14 residues in the CDR3. This chain's CDR3 is CASSQDWATQRQFF. CDR3 DNA: TGTGCCAGCAGCCAAGATTGGGCCACCCAGAGGCAGTTCTTC.

This clone has just a few counts. The V and J genes are TRBV7-3 and TRBJ2-3; 7 bases fit TRBD2. Germline V gene lookup returns CDR1 SGHTA and CDR2 FQGTGA. The CDR3 spans 16 residues. After removal of 5 bases from V and 1 base from J, the junction contained 9 bases not matched to a gene. The CDR3, as DNA: TGTGCCAGCAGCCGAAACGGGGGGATGGGCACAGATACGCAGTATTTT. This sequence encodes CASSRNGGMGTDTQYF.

The chain links TRBV2 to TRBJ2-2; D possibly corresponds to TRBD2 (6 bases). Trimming stripped 2 bases from V and 3 bases from J, with 10 bases between. The CDR3 totals 15 residues. CDR1 and CDR2 from the germline V gene are SNHLY and FYNNEI. The CDR3 DNA follows: TGTGCCAGCAGTGAAATTACGGGGGACACCGGGGAGCTGTTTTTT. Residues: CASSEITGDTGELFF.

This clone was recorded only once. This chain uses TRBV28 with TRBJ1-5, with D possibly matching TRBD1 (6 bases). Germline loops: CDR1 MDHEN, CDR2 SYDVKM. The CDR3 sequence is 14 residues long. Trimming took 7 bases from V and 5 from J, leaving 15 bases between them. The CDR3, as DNA: TGTGCCAGCACCAAGAGCAGGGGAGATCAGCCCCAGCATTTT. It is translated as CASTKSRGDQPQHF.

V usage is TRBV28 and J usage is TRBJ2-7, with a tentative D call TRBD1 (6 bases). CDR3 length: 17 residues. V shed 2 bases and J shed 0 bases, with 17 bases lying between them. CDR1 and CDR2 (germline): MDHEN, SYDVKM. CDR3: CASSLAPRDTFSYEQYF. The DNA of the CDR3 is TGTGCCAGCAGTTTAGCGCCCCGGGACACCTTCTCCTACGAGCAGTACTTC.

This chain's CDR3 is CASSLDRGNEKLFF. The CDR3 DNA sequence: TGTGCCAGCAGCTTGGACAGGGGGAATGAAAAACTGTTTTTT. The chain combines TRBV5-8 with TRBJ1-4, with TRBD1 matching 8 bases. Germline V gene data show CDR1 as SGHTS and CDR2 as YDEGEE. The CDR3 is 14 residues long. Trimming removed 0 bases from V and 5 bases from J; junction bases left unmatched: 0.

The chain links TRBV11-1 to TRBJ2-4; D not certain. This CDR3 is 15 amino acids long. V lost 6 bases to trimming and J lost 0 bases, with 12 bases between them. Germline CDR1 and CDR2: SGHAT and FQDESV (reference sequence). The CDR3 DNA reads TGTGCCAGCAGAGTAGATCCTCTAGCCAAAAACATTCAGTACTTC. It codes for CASRVDPLAKNIQYF.

The chain employs TRBV4-2 and TRBJ2-3, with D perhaps matching TRBD2 (5 bases). Germline V CDR1 and CDR2: LGHNA, YNFKEQ. V was cut by 1 base and J by 4 bases, with 12 bases left in between. The CDR3 is 15 residues long. The CDR3, as DNA: TGTGCCAGCAGCCAAGGGGCGCTGGAGGCAGATACGCAGTATTTT. Amino acids: CASSQGALEADTQYF.

This chain connects TRBV11-3 to TRBJ1-1; D is undetermined. Germline V gene sequence: CDR1 SGHNT, CDR2 YENEEA. V lost 1 base to trimming and J lost 4 bases, with 7 bases between them. The CDR3 covers 13 residues. CDR3 amino acids: CASSLAPGTEAFF. CDR3 DNA sequence: TGTGCCAGCAGCTTAGCGCCCGGCACTGAAGCTTTCTTT.

The CDR3 loop reads CASSLDSSSTDTQYF. The CDR3 coding sequence is TGTGCCAGCAGTTTGGACAGTTCTAGCACAGATACGCAGTATTTT. V usage is TRBV2 and J usage is TRBJ2-3, with D perhaps TRBD1 (6 bases). The germline V gene has CDR1 SNHLY and CDR2 FYNNEI. Deletions cut 5 bases from V and 0 bases from J, with 12 bases between. The CDR3 contains 15 residues.

This clone was recorded a few times. The rearrangement joins TRBV5-1 to TRBJ1-2, with unresolved D. The CDR3 covers 13 residues. Germline V CDR1 and CDR2: SGHRS, YFSETQ. V gave up 0 bases and J gave up 3 bases, with 6 bases separating them. The CDR3 sequence: CASSLDGDYGYTF. In DNA, the CDR3 is TGCGCCAGCAGCTTGGACGGGGACTATGGCTACACCTTC.